This entry concerns a single T cell receptor beta chain. The junction departs from germline at one end; a sequencing error may be responsible. Seattle enrolled patients during active infection and tracked them longitudinally. This entry is derived from a study of blood T cell repertoires in COVID-19. Whole-study context: From the United States, Italy and Spain came samples of acute and convalescent COVID-19. Sources were T cells, B-cell-depleted T cells, or PBMCs; the material itself was cDNA or gDNA.

Libraries were prepared by immunoSEQ multiplex PCR; TCRdb keeps only in-frame clonotypes and omits some of them. The sample contains roughly 290,000 clones, roughly 84% of which appear only once. The germline CDR1 and CDR2 sequences are LNHDA and SQIVND (reference sequence). The CDR3 has 13 amino acids. Specimen: peripheral blood. The clonotype comes from a person aged 70 to 85 with COVID-19, enrolled during active disease. V and J are TRBV19 and TRBJ1-2, with unresolved D. CDR3: CASSLDQNYGYTF. The DNA of the CDR3 is TGTGCCAGTAGTTTAGACCAGAACTATGGCTACACCTTC.